This T cell receptor beta chain stems from a study of CD8 T cells in ankylosing spondylitis. Study observations and caveats: Earlier studies detected some motif variants in reactive arthritis synovial fluid and blood. It appeared that ankylosing spondylitis blood was characterized by a TCR beta motif of under ten highly homologous variants.

Trimming removed 3 bases from V and 7 bases from J, with 12 bases in between. This CDR3 region has 13 residues. Germline lookup yields CDR1 SGHTA and CDR2 FQGNSA. This clonotype has only a few counts. Its target is unknown. Construction of TCR beta libraries was performed using quantitative 5'-RACE with molecular barcodes. TCRdb analysed the 5' RACE reads with MiXCR anew, one entry per CDR3 protein. Here the sample spans about 330,000 distinct CDR3 sequences, around 7.6% being singletons. Sequencing was carried out using blood, either unsorted or a sorted T cell fraction (not recorded which). This chain uses TRBV7-2 with TRBJ1-2; D uncertain. The clonotype was recovered from a male donor with ankylosing spondylitis. CDR3 nucleotide sequence: TGTGCCAGCAGCTTTATAGCTCCTGCTGGCTACACCTTC. Translation gives CASSFIAPAGYTF.